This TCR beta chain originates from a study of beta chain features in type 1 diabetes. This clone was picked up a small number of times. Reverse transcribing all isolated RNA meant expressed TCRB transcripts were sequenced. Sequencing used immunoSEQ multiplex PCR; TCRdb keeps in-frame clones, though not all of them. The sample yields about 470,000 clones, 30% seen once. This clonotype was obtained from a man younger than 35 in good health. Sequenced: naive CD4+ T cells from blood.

The CDR3 nucleotides are TGCAGCGTTGGTTACACCGGACTATCTGGAAACACCATATATTTT. This codes for CSVGYTGLSGNTIYF. The chain carries TRBV29-1 and TRBJ1-3, with D hard to call. Germline CDR1 SQVTM, CDR2 ANQGSEA. Trimming took off 4 bases at V and 1 base at J, with 14 bases between the two ends. This CDR3 has 15 amino acids.